These 7 T cell receptor beta chains share one sample of origin, sequenced in a study of cytomegalovirus exposure and HLA in healthy donors (dated by TCRdb to the late 2010s). Libraries were made using the immunoSEQ multiplex PCR assay. A mixture of 60 forward primers for TCR Vbeta segments and 13 reverse primers for TCR Jbeta segments was used in the multiplex PCR. TCRdb retrieved this table from immuneACCESS and kept in-frame rearrangements only. Not all clones are present; in checked studies, unresolved V genes account for under half, and no reason is known for the remainder. The record for this sample contains 55,000 to 85,000 clones. The top ten hold 3% to 4% of the sample. Material: PBMCs. All receptors derive from a female donor in good health and CMV-seropositive.

The J gene is TRBJ2-5, the V gene TRBV6-6; 12 bases line up with TRBD2. This CDR3 region has 16 residues. Germline lookup yields CDR1 MNHNY and CDR2 SVGAGI (reference sequence). V shed 6 bases, J shed 2 bases, and the junction held 7 bases outside the gene matches. CDR3 nucleotide sequence: TGTGCCAGCAGCGAGGGGACTAGCGGGTTTCAAGAGACCCAGTACTTC. It yields the protein CASSEGTSGFQETQYF.

V is TRBV9 and J is TRBJ2-7, with 7 bases lining up with TRBD1. V lost 5 bases to trimming and J lost 3 bases; unmatched junction nucleotides: 5. CDR1 and CDR2 from the germline V gene are SGDLS and YYNGEE. The CDR3 is 13 residues long. CDR3 protein: CASSNDRVYEQYF. CDR3 bases: TGTGCCAGCAGTAACGACAGGGTCTACGAGCAGTACTTC.

The J gene is TRBJ2-1, the V gene TRBV29-1, with D perhaps TRBD1 (5 bases). The germline CDR1 and CDR2 sequences are SQVTM and ANQGSEA. Trimming left V 1 base short and J 5 bases short, with 15 bases between. The CDR3 is made up of 15 amino acids. CDR3 bases: TGCAGCGTTGAAGGGAGAGCAGGGTACGACAATGAGCAGTTCTTC. It yields the protein CSVEGRAGYDNEQFF.

This chain connects TRBV19 to TRBJ2-7; 11 bases fit TRBD1. The V gene end was trimmed by 6 bases and the J gene end by 4 bases; junction bases not matched to a gene: 11. Per the germline V gene, CDR1 is LNHDA and CDR2 is SQIVND (reference sequence). The CDR3 spans 16 residues. CDR3 in amino acids: CASSNARDRGSYEQYF. DNA of the CDR3: TGTGCCAGTAGCAATGCCCGGGACAGGGGGTCATACGAGCAGTACTTC.

The chain has TRBV5-1 and TRBJ2-2, with 7 bases aligning to TRBD1. V gave up 4 bases and J gave up 5 bases; unmatched junction bases: 11. Germline CDR1 SGHRS, CDR2 YFSETQ. The CDR3 runs to 16 residues. The CDR3 DNA follows: TGCGCCAGCAGCCCGGAGGTACAGGGGAGAACCGGGGAGCTGTTTTTT. Its protein is CASSPEVQGRTGELFF.

This chain joins TRBV27 and TRBJ1-2, with D perhaps TRBD1 (6 bases). The V end was cut by 1 base, the J end by 7 bases, with 10 bases between. Germline CDR1 and CDR2: MNHEY and SMNVEV (reference sequence). This CDR3 is built from 13 residues. As DNA, the CDR3 is TGTGCCAGCAGTTTATTGGGGGCAGTTGGCTACACCTTC. Amino acid sequence: CASSLLGAVGYTF.

The J gene is TRBJ2-7, the V gene TRBV6-6; the match to TRBD2 covers 14 bases. Trimming cost V 3 bases and J 3 bases; bases outside gene matches: 1. Per germline, CDR1 MNHNY and CDR2 SVGAGI (reference sequence). The CDR3 sequence is 15 residues long. The CDR3 loop is CASSYGLAGGYEQYF. The CDR3 region has the DNA TGTGCCAGCAGTTATGGACTAGCGGGAGGCTACGAGCAGTACTTC.